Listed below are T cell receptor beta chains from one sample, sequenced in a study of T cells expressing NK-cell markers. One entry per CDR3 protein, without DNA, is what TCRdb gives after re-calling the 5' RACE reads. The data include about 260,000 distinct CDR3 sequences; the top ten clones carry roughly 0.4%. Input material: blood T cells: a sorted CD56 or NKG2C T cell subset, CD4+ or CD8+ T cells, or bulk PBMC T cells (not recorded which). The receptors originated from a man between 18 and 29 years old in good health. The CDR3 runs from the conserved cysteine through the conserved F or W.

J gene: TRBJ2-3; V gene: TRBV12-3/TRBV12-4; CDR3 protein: CASSPRWASGRTDTQYF
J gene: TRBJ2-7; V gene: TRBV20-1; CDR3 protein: CSALTYVRDRGLLLSYEQYF
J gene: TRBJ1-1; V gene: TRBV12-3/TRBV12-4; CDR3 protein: CASSFGGSGTEAFF
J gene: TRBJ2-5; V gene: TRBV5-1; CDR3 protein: CASSLESGWRETQYF
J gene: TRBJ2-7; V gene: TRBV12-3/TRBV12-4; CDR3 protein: CASSLAPGQAVEQYF
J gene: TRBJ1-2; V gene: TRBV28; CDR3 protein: CASSLVRQNYGYTF
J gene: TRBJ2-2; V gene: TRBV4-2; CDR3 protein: CASGGTSDTGELFF
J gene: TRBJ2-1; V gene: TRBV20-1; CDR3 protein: CRAQGGGNEQFF
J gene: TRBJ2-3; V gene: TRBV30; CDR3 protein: CAWGTSGSVADTQYF
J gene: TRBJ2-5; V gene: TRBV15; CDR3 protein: CATSRVRGSRETQYF
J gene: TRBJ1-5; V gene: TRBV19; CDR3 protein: CASSIARGGNQPQHF
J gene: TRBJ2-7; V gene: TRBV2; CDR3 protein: CASSDQRGPYNF
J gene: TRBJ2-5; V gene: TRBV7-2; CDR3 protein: CASSSSLAAQYF
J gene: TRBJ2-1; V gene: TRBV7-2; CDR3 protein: CASSSVGEQFF
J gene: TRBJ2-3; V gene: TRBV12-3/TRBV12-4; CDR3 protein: CASSLGARADTQYF
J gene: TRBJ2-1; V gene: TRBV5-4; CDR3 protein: CASSVRNFVVEQFF
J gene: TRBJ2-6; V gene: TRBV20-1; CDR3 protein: CSAASRTRGANVLTF
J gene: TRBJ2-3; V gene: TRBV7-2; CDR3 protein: CASSPHRGDTQYF
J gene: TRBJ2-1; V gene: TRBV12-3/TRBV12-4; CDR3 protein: CASSLSLKTGYPFF
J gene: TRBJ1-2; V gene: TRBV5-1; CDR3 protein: CASSFSGPYTF
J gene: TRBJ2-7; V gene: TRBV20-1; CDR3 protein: CSARDRGGTVSYEQYF
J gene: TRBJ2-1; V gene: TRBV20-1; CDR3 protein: CSYEAPSSYNEQFF
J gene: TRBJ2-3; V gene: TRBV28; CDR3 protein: CASSLGQPTDTQYF
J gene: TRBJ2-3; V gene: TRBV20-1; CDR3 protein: CSASSGAADTQYF
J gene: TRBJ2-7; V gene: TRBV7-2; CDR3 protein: CASSLPGGVYEQYF
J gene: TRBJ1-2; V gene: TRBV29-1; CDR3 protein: CSVDSPVFGYTF
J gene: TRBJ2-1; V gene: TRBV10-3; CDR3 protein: CAISGLAENEQFF
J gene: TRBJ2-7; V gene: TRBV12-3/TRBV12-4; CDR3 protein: CASSPGQAYEQYF
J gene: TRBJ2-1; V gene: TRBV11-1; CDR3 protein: CASSPGTSRSYNEQFF
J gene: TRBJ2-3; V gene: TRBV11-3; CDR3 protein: CASSLVGLAGGSTDTQYF
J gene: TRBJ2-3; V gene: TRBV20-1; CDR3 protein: CSARFPGQLTDTQYF
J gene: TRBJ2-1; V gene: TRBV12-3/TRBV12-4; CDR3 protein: CASRNWLLNNEQFF
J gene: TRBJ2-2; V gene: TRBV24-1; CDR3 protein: CATSDWTAGSTGELFF
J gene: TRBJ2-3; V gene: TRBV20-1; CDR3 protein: CSAEGGRGRRDTQYF
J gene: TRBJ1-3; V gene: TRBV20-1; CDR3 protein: CSAKGQELFSGNTIYF
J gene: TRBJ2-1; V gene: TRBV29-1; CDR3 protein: CSAQGYHEQFF
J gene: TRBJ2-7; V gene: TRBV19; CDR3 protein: CASSNGRTSGVEQYF
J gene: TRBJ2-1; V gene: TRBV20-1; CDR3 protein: CSATGTDDSYNEQFF
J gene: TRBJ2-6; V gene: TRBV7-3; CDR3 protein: CASSLNPRVPGANVLTF
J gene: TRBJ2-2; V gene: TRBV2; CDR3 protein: CASSPTLETAGELFF
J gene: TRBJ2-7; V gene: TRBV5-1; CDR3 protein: CASSGAGIEYEQYF
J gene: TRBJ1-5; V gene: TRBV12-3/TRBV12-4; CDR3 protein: CASSPGTGLGGNQPQHF
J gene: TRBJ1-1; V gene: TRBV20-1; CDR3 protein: CSARPTGTSDFF
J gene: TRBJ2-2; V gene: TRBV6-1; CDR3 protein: CASSELSVAENTGELFF
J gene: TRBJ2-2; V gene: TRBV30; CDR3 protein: CAWRGRLAGELFF
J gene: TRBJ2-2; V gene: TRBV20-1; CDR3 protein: CSARDITGELFF
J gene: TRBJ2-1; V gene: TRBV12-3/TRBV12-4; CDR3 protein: CASSNRVLTIGEQFF
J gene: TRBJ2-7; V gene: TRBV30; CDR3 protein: CAWTPSGAYEQYF
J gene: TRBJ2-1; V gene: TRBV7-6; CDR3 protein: CASSLRPERSGNNRIEQFF
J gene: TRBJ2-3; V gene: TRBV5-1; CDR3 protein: CASSLSLEGGRNFTQYF
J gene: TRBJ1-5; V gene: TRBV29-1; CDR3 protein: CSVGRQGNQPQHF
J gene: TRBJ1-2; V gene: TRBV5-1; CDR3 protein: CATSARPGNEYGYTF
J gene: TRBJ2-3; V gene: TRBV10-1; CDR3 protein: CASSDPRGRPQYF
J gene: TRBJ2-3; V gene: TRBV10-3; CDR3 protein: CAITPAGGADTQYF
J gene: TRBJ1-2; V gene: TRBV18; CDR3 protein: CASSPTGGTNYGYTF